One and the same sample provided the 18 T cell receptor beta chains below, sequenced in a study of blood T cell repertoires in COVID-19. Only in-frame clones appear in the TCRdb table, and some are missing; sequencing was by immunoSEQ multiplex PCR. Here the sample spans about 150,000 clones, about 90% being singletons. The sequenced sample consisted of peripheral blood. The receptors stem from a man aged 45 to 65 with acute or convalescent COVID-19.

This clone was seen just once. The rearrangement links TRBV20-1 to TRBJ2-7; 7 nucleotides line up with TRBD1. Germline lookup yields CDR1 DFQATT and CDR2 SNEGSKA (reference sequence). This CDR3 spans 11 amino acids. The V gene end was trimmed by 2 bases and the J gene end by 9 bases; junction bases not matched to a gene: 4. The DNA of the CDR3 is TGCAGTGCTAGAAACAGGGGTGGGCAGTACTTC. Amino acids: CSARNRGGQYF.

V gene TRBV7-2 combines with J gene TRBJ2-3; D gene uncertain. This CDR3 is 14 amino acids long. V was cut by 0 bases and J by 2 bases, with 6 bases left in between. The germline gives CDR1 SGHTA, CDR2 FQGNSA. CDR3 in DNA: TGTGCCAGCAGCTTAGCGGAGTACACAGATACGCAGTATTTT. It encodes CASSLAEYTDTQYF.

This sequence joins TRBV10-3 and TRBJ1-4; D not resolved. The ends were cut back, 5 bases at V and 8 bases at J, with 6 bases in the middle. Germline V gene data show CDR1 as ENHRY and CDR2 as SYGVKD. The CDR3 totals 11 residues. The CDR3 reads CAISPLEKLFF. CDR3 coding DNA: TGTGCCATCAGTCCACTAGAAAAACTGTTTTTT.

The chain is built from TRBV10-1 and TRBJ2-7; D call uncertain. V lost 4 bases, J lost 1 base, and 8 bases lay in between. Per the germline V gene, CDR1 is WNHNN and CDR2 is SYGVQD (reference sequence). The CDR3 has 13 amino acids. The CDR3 spells CASSGAGSYEQYF. Written as DNA, the CDR3 is TGCGCCAGCAGTGGGGCCGGATCCTACGAGCAGTACTTC.

This clone is a singleton in its sample. The V call is TRBV28, the J call TRBJ1-5; D is ambiguous. The CDR3 extends over 14 amino acids. The V gene's germline CDR1 is MDHEN and CDR2 SYDVKM. V was clipped by 3 bases and J by 2 bases, with 8 bases between them. CDR3 nucleotide sequence: TGTGCCAGCAGTTTTAGCGTGGGCAATCAGCCCCAGCATTTT. This codes for CASSFSVGNQPQHF.

The chain employs TRBV29-1 and TRBJ2-7, with D uncertain. V lost 5 bases to trimming and J lost 5 bases, with 13 bases between them. Germline values: CDR1 SQVTM, CDR2 ANQGSEA. The CDR3 is 12 residues long. Written as DNA, the CDR3 is TGCAGCGTTTGGTTTCAGGCCCACGAGCAGTACTTC. Encoded protein: CSVWFQAHEQYF.

The genes are TRBV5-1 and TRBJ1-6; D possibly corresponds to TRBD1 (5 bases). V dropped 3 bases and J dropped 0 bases, with 13 bases sitting between them. The CDR3 spans 17 residues. Germline V CDR1 and CDR2: SGHRS, YFSETQ. CDR3 DNA sequence: TGCGCCAGCAGCTCGGGACTGCCGAGCTCCTATAATTCACCCCTCCACTTT. It is translated as CASSSGLPSSYNSPLHF.

The rearrangement links TRBV7-2 to TRBJ2-3; 9 nucleotides agree with TRBD1. Germline assignment: CDR1 SGHTA and CDR2 FQGNSA. V gave up 5 bases and J gave up 5 bases; unmatched junction bases: 14. There are 17 residues in the CDR3. The CDR3 coding sequence is TGTGCCAGCAGCCAAAACCACCCCGGGACAGGGCAAGATACGCAGTATTTT. This encodes CASSQNHPGTGQDTQYF.

The rearrangement links TRBV28 to TRBJ1-6, with 9 positions matching TRBD1. The CDR3 sequence is 19 residues long. With 6 bases clipped from V and 8 bases from J, the junction kept 20 bases outside the gene matches. Germline V lookup: CDR1 MDHEN, CDR2 SYDVKM. As DNA, the CDR3 is TGTGCCAGCAGCCTCTCGCGCGGGACAGGGAGGAGACGCCATTCACCCCTCCACTTT. Its translation: CASSLSRGTGRRRHSPLHF.

J is TRBJ1-5 and V is TRBV19; D remains unclear. This CDR3 is built from 14 residues. Germline lookup yields CDR1 LNHDA and CDR2 SQIVND (reference sequence). The V end was cut by 2 bases, the J end by 1 base, with 6 bases between. In nucleotides, the CDR3 is TGTGCCAGTAGTATATCGGGGAGCAATCAGCCCCAGCATTTT. It is translated as CASSISGSNQPQHF.

This chain joins TRBV6-6 and TRBJ2-2; D not certain. This CDR3 has 14 amino acids. V lost 0 bases to trimming and J lost 5 bases, with 7 bases between them. The germline V gene encodes CDR1 MNHNY and CDR2 SVGAGI (reference sequence). CDR3 nucleotide sequence: TGTGCCAGCAGTTACTCGTCAGCGACCGGGGAGCTGTTTTTT. Translating it yields CASSYSSATGELFF.

The V gene is TRBV9, the J gene TRBJ1-2; 10 nucleotides agree with TRBD1. CDR3 length: 21 residues. With V trimmed by 0 bases and J by 2 bases, 19 bases remained unmatched. Germline V lookup: CDR1 SGDLS, CDR2 YYNGEE. The CDR3 DNA is TGTGCCAGCAGCGTAGCTAACCCCAGCCGGGACAGGGGCTGGGGGAACTATGGCTACACCTTC. This translates into CASSVANPSRDRGWGNYGYTF.

The chain joins TRBV27 to TRBJ1-2, with D unclear. CDR1 is MNHEY and CDR2 is SMNVEV in the germline V gene (reference sequence). Trimming removed 0 bases at V and 8 bases at J, with 16 bases between. The CDR3 spans 15 residues. The CDR3 bases are TGTGCCAGCAGTTTATCGATTTTACAGATGAAAGGCTACACCTTC. This translates into CASSLSILQMKGYTF.

This clone has more than one count but fewer than ten. The chain employs TRBV7-9 and TRBJ1-6; maybe TRBD1 (6 bases). The germline V and J ends were trimmed by 1 base and 5 bases, with 15 bases remaining between them. There are 17 residues in the CDR3. The germline CDR1 and CDR2 sequences are SEHNR and FQNEAQ (reference sequence). CDR3 bases: TGTGCCAGCAGCTTAGTCCAGGGGATGTGGGATAATTCACCCCTCCACTTT. It yields the protein CASSLVQGMWDNSPLHF. The whole variable domain, filled in from reference TRBV7-9 and TRBJ1-6, reads DTGVSQNPRHKITKRGQNVTFRCDPISEHNRLYWYRQTLGQGPEFLTYFQNEAQLEKSRLLSDRFSAERPKGSFSTLEIQRTEQGDSAMYLCASSLVQGMWDNSPLHFGNGTRLTVT.

The genes are TRBV5-6 and TRBJ1-1; 7 nucleotides match TRBD1. Looked up from germline, CDR1 is SGHDT and CDR2 is YYEEEE. CDR3 length equals 14 residues. The trim removed 4 bases at V and 6 bases at J, leaving 9 bases unmatched. CDR3 coding DNA: TGTGCCAGCAGCCGACAGGGAATCGGCCCTGAAGCTTTCTTT. This gives the protein CASSRQGIGPEAFF.

V gene TRBV1 combines with J gene TRBJ2-7; the table assigns TRBD2, which was not confirmed against the DNA. TRBV1 has pseudogene status. The CDR3 is made up of 12 amino acids. The CDR3 spells CTSSLKRGEQYV. The DNA for the CDR3 is TGCACCAGCAGCCTTAAGCGGGGCGAGCAGTACGTC.

The chain has TRBV7-2 and TRBJ2-1; 13 bases agree with TRBD2. This CDR3 comprises 16 residues. CDR1 SGHTA and CDR2 FQGNSA come from the germline V gene. Trimming removed 5 bases from V and 5 bases from J; junction bases left unmatched: 6. The CDR3 sequence is CASSPWTSGGHNEQFF. The CDR3 nucleotides read TGTGCCAGCAGCCCGTGGACTAGCGGGGGCCACAATGAGCAGTTCTTC.

The V call is TRBV20-1, the J call TRBJ1-2; 7 nucleotides agree with TRBD1. The CDR3 consists of 12 residues. Germline values: CDR1 DFQATT, CDR2 SNEGSKA (reference sequence). With V trimmed by 5 bases and J by 4 bases, 4 bases remained unmatched. The DNA for the CDR3 is TGCAGTGCTGGTGACAGGGTCTATGGCTACACCTTC. Protein sequence: CSAGDRVYGYTF.